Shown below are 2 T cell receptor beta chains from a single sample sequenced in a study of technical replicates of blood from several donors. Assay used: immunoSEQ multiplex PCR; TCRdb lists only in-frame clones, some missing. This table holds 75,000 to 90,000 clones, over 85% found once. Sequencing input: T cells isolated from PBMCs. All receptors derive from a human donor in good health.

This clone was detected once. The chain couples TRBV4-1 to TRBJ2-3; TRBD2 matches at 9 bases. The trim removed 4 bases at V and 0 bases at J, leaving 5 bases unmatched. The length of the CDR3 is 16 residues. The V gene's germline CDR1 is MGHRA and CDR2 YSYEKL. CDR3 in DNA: TGCGCCAGCAGCCGAGATAGCGGGGGTAGCACAGATACGCAGTATTTT. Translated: CASSRDSGGSTDTQYF.

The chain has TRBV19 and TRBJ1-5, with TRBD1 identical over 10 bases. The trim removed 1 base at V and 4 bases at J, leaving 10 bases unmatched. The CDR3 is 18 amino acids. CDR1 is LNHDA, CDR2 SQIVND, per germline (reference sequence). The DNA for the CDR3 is TGTGCCAGTAGTATAGGACAGGGGGCTGCTCGGACGAATCAGCCCCAGCATTTT. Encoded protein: CASSIGQGAARTNQPQHF.